This T cell receptor beta chain came from a study of sequential checkpoint blockade in melanoma. Overall study context: First-line arms were nivolumab then ipilimumab, or the reverse, randomized 1:1.

Treatment given: randomized to nivolumab then ipilimumab (arm A) or the reverse (arm B). Live CD3+CD8+ CD19− CD56− cells were sorted from PBMCs. The data were produced by immunoSEQ multiplex PCR, yet TCRdb's version contains in-frame clones alone and is incomplete. This table holds around 30,000 clones, approximately 86% found once. The TCR was taken from a human donor with melanoma. This specimen was CD8+ T cells sorted from blood (inferred from file names), taken from a patient given nivolumab and ipilimumab in sequence.

CDR3 in amino acids: CASSFSWVNQPQHF. CDR3 sequence (DNA): TGTGCCAGCAGCTTTAGCTGGGTGAATCAGCCCCAGCATTTT. The chain carries TRBV5-5 and TRBJ1-5, with unresolved D. V was trimmed by 2 bases and J by 4 bases, leaving 10 bases between them. This CDR3 spans 14 amino acids. CDR1 is SGHKS, CDR2 YYEKEE, per germline (reference sequence).